The present T cell receptor (beta chain) was sequenced within a study of T cell responses to AZD1222 COVID-19 vaccine. Study-wide results and limits: Recipients of AZD1222 seropositive at baseline numbered only 5 to 7.

On this clone: The antigen remains unidentified.

This CDR3 region has 13 residues. Germline CDR1 reads MDHEN; CDR2 reads SYDVKM. Trimming took 6 bases from V and 7 from J; bases not matched to a gene: 6. Only in-frame clones appear in the TCRdb table, and some are missing; sequencing was by immunoSEQ multiplex PCR. The data hold 95,000 to 110,000 clones, with 75% to 95% observed a single time. This receptor was taken from an adult who received the AZD1222 COVID-19 vaccine. The specimen comprised peripheral blood, sampled 28 days after the second AZD1222 dose. The V call is TRBV28, the J call TRBJ1-2, with TRBD1 matching over 9 bases. The CDR3 coding sequence is TGTGCCAGCAGGACTCGACAGGGGGGTGGCTACACCTTC. Translated: CASRTRQGGGYTF.